Below, 26 T cell receptor beta chains from the same sample are listed, as sequenced in a study of immune evolution from preneoplasia to lung adenocarcinoma. Only in-frame clones appear in the TCRdb table, and some are missing; sequencing was by immunoSEQ multiplex PCR. The table records around 21,000 clones, roughly 80% of them present only once. Sample: FFPE invasive lung adenocarcinoma tissue. Receptors were obtained from a person between 55 and 70 years old with lung adenocarcinoma.

The chain carries TRBV6-5 and TRBJ1-2; D is unresolved. Germline V CDR1 and CDR2: MNHEY, SVGAGI. The CDR3 covers 15 residues. Trimming removed 7 bases at V and 4 bases at J, with 19 bases between. Here the CDR3 DNA reads TGTGCCAGCACCACCGAATTCCGAGGGAGCTATGGCTACACCTTC. Protein: CASTTEFRGSYGYTF.

V is TRBV4-2 and J is TRBJ2-2, with a possible D match to TRBD1 (6 bases). Germline CDR1 is LGHNA and CDR2 is YNFKEQ. This CDR3 comprises 14 residues. Trimming left V 5 bases short and J 2 bases short, with 9 bases between. CDR3 nucleotide sequence: TGTGCCAGCAGCGTCAGGGGTAACACCGGGGAGCTGTTTTTT. Amino acid sequence: CASSVRGNTGELFF.

This clone is a singleton in its sample. The chain uses TRBV5-4 and TRBJ1-1, with 10 positions matching TRBD1. The length of the CDR3 is 15 residues. The junction had 4 bases not matched to a gene; V was cut back by 4 bases and J by 1 base. Germline assignment: CDR1 SGHNT and CDR2 YYREEE (reference sequence). CDR3 in amino acids: CASSRRDRGNTEAFF. CDR3 DNA: TGTGCCAGCAGCCGCCGGGACAGGGGGAACACTGAAGCTTTCTTT.

The chain couples TRBV12-5 to TRBJ1-1; D uncertain. Trimming left V 4 bases short and J 0 bases short, with 18 bases between. This CDR3 is built from 17 residues. Per germline, CDR1 LGHNT and CDR2 FRNRAP. CDR3 DNA sequence: TGTGCTAGTGGTTCCATGATGGGCCTAAAGATGAACACTGAAGCTTTCTTT. This translates into CASGSMMGLKMNTEAFF.

The rearrangement uses TRBV6-5 and TRBJ2-7; 8 bases agree with TRBD1. V lost 2 bases, J lost 2 bases, and 5 bases stayed unmatched. Germline CDR1 MNHEY, CDR2 SVGAGI. The CDR3 is 15 amino acids. The CDR3 DNA sequence: TGTGCCAGCAGTTACCAGGGGGCTTCACCCTACGAGCAGTACTTC. It encodes CASSYQGASPYEQYF.

This chain joins TRBV6-1 and TRBJ2-1; the D is unclear. This CDR3 is built from 15 residues. The germline V gene has CDR1 MNHNS and CDR2 SASEGT. The V end was cut by 8 bases, the J end by 8 bases, with 22 bases between. DNA for the CDR3: TGTGCCAGCTGCGTCGGCCACTCCCGTACGGATGAGCAGTTCTTC. Translated: CASCVGHSRTDEQFF.

The chain combines TRBV7-9 with TRBJ1-1; a weak D match, TRBD1 (5 bases). The V and J ends lost 3 bases and 3 bases respectively, with 20 bases between them. The CDR3 consists of 17 residues. CDR1 and CDR2 from the germline V gene are SEHNR and FQNEAQ (reference sequence). The chain's CDR3 is CASSLRTSLSVYTEAFF. The CDR3 DNA is TGTGCCAGCAGCTTGAGGACATCCCTCTCCGTATACACTGAAGCTTTCTTT.

The genes are TRBV19 and TRBJ2-7; 7 bases fit TRBD1. J lost 2 bases, V lost 6 bases, and 4 bases had no gene match. Germline CDR1 is LNHDA and CDR2 is SQIVND (reference sequence). CDR3 length: 13 amino acids. CDR3 region: CASRSDRTYEQYF. The CDR3 DNA follows: TGTGCCAGTAGATCGGACAGGACCTACGAGCAGTACTTC. The full variable domain, completed using reference TRBV19 and TRBJ2-7, is DGGITQSPKYLFRKEGQNVTLSCEQNLNHDAMYWYRQDPGQGLRLIYYSQIVNDFQKGDIAEGYSVSREKKESFPLTVTSAQKNPTAFYLCASRSDRTYEQYFGPGTRLTVT.

The chain has TRBV28 and TRBJ2-5, with TRBD2 matching 13 bases. The length of the CDR3 is 19 residues. Germline V gene sequence: CDR1 MDHEN, CDR2 SYDVKM. With V trimmed by 4 bases and J by 5 bases, 16 bases remained unmatched. The CDR3 loop is CASSSLTSGRRWLRETQYF. In DNA form, the CDR3 reads TGTGCCAGCAGTTCCCTGACTAGCGGGAGGAGATGGTTAAGGGAGACCCAGTACTTC.

The gene calls are TRBV9 and TRBJ2-3; D unresolved. From germline, CDR1 is SGDLS and CDR2 YYNGEE. The CDR3 spans 14 residues. With 7 bases removed from V and 4 bases from J, the gap between germline ends came to 16 bases. This CDR3 is CASGRMDGPDTQYF. The CDR3 bases are TGTGCCAGCGGACGAATGGACGGGCCAGATACGCAGTATTTT.

The gene calls are TRBV20-1 and TRBJ1-1, with 9 bases aligning to TRBD1. J gave up 10 bases and V 2 bases, and 2 bases lay outside the gene matches. This CDR3 has 11 residues. Looked up from germline, CDR1 is DFQATT and CDR2 is SNEGSKA (reference sequence). The DNA of the CDR3 is TGCAGTGCTAGATCGGGACAGGGAGCTTTCTTT. Translated: CSARSGQGAFF.

This sequence joins TRBV5-4 and TRBJ1-5; D is uncertain. Trimming removed 0 bases from V and 4 bases from J, with 5 bases in between. CDR3 length: 13 amino acids. The germline V gene encodes CDR1 SGHNT and CDR2 YYREEE (reference sequence). CDR3 coding DNA: TGTGCCAGCAGCTTGGACAAAAATCAGCCCCAGCATTTT. Protein product: CASSLDKNQPQHF.

J is TRBJ2-1 and V is TRBV29-1, with 8 bases identical to TRBD2. V lost 3 bases to trimming and J lost 4 bases; unmatched junction nucleotides: 8. CDR1 and CDR2 from the germline V gene are SQVTM and ANQGSEA. The CDR3 is 15 residues long. CDR3 loop: CSVDGERGKYNEQFF. The DNA for the CDR3 is TGCAGCGTTGACGGTGAGCGGGGGAAATACAATGAGCAGTTCTTC.

The V gene is TRBV2, the J gene TRBJ2-3; D possibly uses TRBD1 or TRBD2 (5 bases each). In germline, CDR1 is SNHLY, CDR2 FYNNEI. Trimming left V 10 bases short and J 0 bases short, with 14 bases between. The CDR3 has 14 residues. DNA of the CDR3: TGTGCCAACGACCGGGACCCTAGCACAGATACGCAGTATTTT. Translation gives CANDRDPSTDTQYF.

This clone is a singleton in its sample. The genes are TRBV6-4 and TRBJ2-1; D gene unclear. Trimming took off 6 bases at V and 0 bases at J, with 15 bases between the two ends. From germline, CDR1 is MRHNA and CDR2 SNTAGT. This CDR3 has 16 amino acids. Here the CDR3 DNA reads TGTGCCAGCAGCCTTGACCCCTCGAGCTCCTACAATGAGCAGTTCTTC. It codes for CASSLDPSSSYNEQFF.

The V call is TRBV25-1, the J call TRBJ2-1, with 12 positions matching TRBD2. The CDR3 contains 17 residues. From germline, CDR1 is MGHDK and CDR2 SYGVNS. J gave up 7 bases and V 2 bases, and 9 bases lay outside the gene matches. This CDR3 reads CASSEMGRTSGRNEQFF. The CDR3 DNA is TGTGCCAGCAGTGAAATGGGTCGAACTAGCGGGAGGAATGAGCAGTTCTTC. The whole variable domain, remainder taken from reference TRBV25-1 and TRBJ2-1, is EADIYQTPRYLVIGTGKKITLECSQTMGHDKMYWYQQDPGMELHLIHYSYGVNSTEKGDLSSESTVSRIRTEHFPLTLESARPSHTSQYLCASSEMGRTSGRNEQFFGPGTRLTVL.

The chain is built from TRBV2 and TRBJ1-5; D is uncertain. Trimming pared 6 bases from V and 1 base from J, leaving 7 bases between. Germline CDR1 is SNHLY and CDR2 is FYNNEI. This CDR3 comprises 13 residues. The CDR3 coding sequence is TGTGCCAGCAGCCAGGACAGCAATCAGCCCCAGCATTTT. It translates to CASSQDSNQPQHF.

As DNA, the CDR3 is TGTGCCTGGAGTGTTGGGACTAGCGGGAGTCATACGCAGTATTTT. This codes for CAWSVGTSGSHTQYF. This chain links TRBV30 with TRBJ2-3; 14 nucleotides match TRBD2. Germline trimming cut 0 bases from V and 7 bases from J; bases unmatched to any gene: 3. CDR3 length: 15 amino acids. Germline CDR1 and CDR2: GTSNPN and SVGIG (reference sequence). Variable domain in full (rest from reference TRBV30 and TRBJ2-3): SQTIHQWPATLVQPVGSPLSLECTVEGTSNPNLYWYRQAAGRGLQLLFYSVGIGQISSEVPQNLSASRPQDRQFILSSKKLLLSDSGFYLCAWSVGTSGSHTQYFGPGTRLTVL.

As regards this clone: Additional DNA sequences in this sample encode the identical CDR3. V usage is TRBV9 and J usage is TRBJ2-7; the D is unclear. V was shortened by 0 bases and J by 4 bases, with 8 bases between the two germline ends. Germline CDR1 reads SGDLS; CDR2 reads YYNGEE. The CDR3 spans 13 residues. CDR3 DNA sequence: TGTGCCAGCAGCGTAGATAGCAGTTACGAGCAGTACTTC. Its protein is CASSVDSSYEQYF.

The rearrangement links TRBV18 to TRBJ1-1, with 10 bases fitting TRBD1. The V segment lost 6 bases and the J segment 5 bases; nucleotides outside the gene matches: 6. This CDR3 has 14 residues. Germline V CDR1 and CDR2: KGHSH, LQKENI. DNA of the CDR3: TGTGCCAGCTCCCCCGGGACAGGGGTTACTGAAGCTTTCTTT. Translated: CASSPGTGVTEAFF.

As for this clone: This sample includes further DNA sequences coding for the same CDR3. This CDR3 reads CASSLWGNYGYTF. For the CDR3, the DNA is TGTGCCAGCAGTTTATGGGGAAACTATGGCTACACCTTC. The V and J genes are TRBV27 and TRBJ1-2, with unresolved D. Germline loops: CDR1 MNHEY, CDR2 SMNVEV (reference sequence). The CDR3 runs to 13 residues. V lost 1 base, J lost 2 bases, and 5 bases lay in between.

The chain carries TRBV4-1 and TRBJ2-7; no definite D call. The germline V gene has CDR1 MGHRA and CDR2 YSYEKL. This CDR3 spans 17 amino acids. V was cut by 4 bases and J by 3 bases, with 22 bases left in between. CDR3 DNA sequence: TGCGCCAGCAGCCCGCGACCCGGGCCGGATCTCTACTACGAGCAGTACTTC. Protein sequence: CASSPRPGPDLYYEQYF.

V usage is TRBV14 and J usage is TRBJ2-7; D unresolved. Trimming stripped 6 bases from V and 0 bases from J, with 9 bases between. Germline assignment: CDR1 SGHDN and CDR2 FVKESK. The CDR3 consists of 13 residues. The CDR3 region is CASSRSYSYEQYF. The CDR3 DNA sequence: TGTGCCAGCAGTAGGAGTTACTCCTACGAGCAGTACTTC.

The J gene is TRBJ2-1, the V gene TRBV5-6, with unresolved D. The V end was cut by 0 bases, the J end by 8 bases, with 9 bases between. The CDR3 has 13 residues. Germline V gene data show CDR1 as SGHDT and CDR2 as YYEEEE. The CDR3 sequence is CASSLGLPHEQFF. CDR3 coding DNA: TGTGCCAGCAGCTTGGGACTTCCCCATGAGCAGTTCTTC.

The rearrangement links TRBV28 to TRBJ1-2; D perhaps matches TRBD1 (5 bases). V dropped 10 bases and J dropped 3 bases, with 15 bases sitting between them. CDR1 and CDR2 from the germline V gene are MDHEN and SYDVKM. The CDR3 has 13 residues. The DNA for the CDR3 is TGTGCCACCACTGGGACCGATTACTATGGCTACACCTTC. Protein sequence: CATTGTDYYGYTF.

This clone came up a few times. The gene calls are TRBV4-1 and TRBJ1-5; D perhaps matches TRBD1 (5 bases). The V gene's germline CDR1 is MGHRA and CDR2 YSYEKL. Trimming stripped 0 bases from V and 4 bases from J, with 19 bases between. This CDR3 comprises 18 residues. CDR3 amino acids: CASSQEGIGTLANQPQHF. The CDR3 DNA is TGCGCCAGCAGCCAAGAGGGGATCGGGACGTTAGCAAATCAGCCCCAGCATTTT.